These T cell receptor beta chains were read from a single sample in a study of cytomegalovirus exposure and HLA in healthy donors. Clones were sequenced by immunoSEQ multiplex PCR, and TCRdb holds only the in-frame ones, with some missing. The data show fewer than 200,000 clones, under 80% seen once. Sequenced sample: PBMCs. The source is a man in his forties in good health and CMV-seronegative. Both conserved end residues are part of each CDR3. The D gene is left open where the match is weak. Not all rows give a size; the values are once, few, many and, for expanded clones, a class.

V gene,clone size,D gene,CDR3 length,J gene,CDR3 protein,CDR3 DNA
TRBV19,-,-,19,TRBJ1-5,CASIESWGGVDRSNQPQHF,TGTGCCAGTATCGAATCCTGGGGGGGGGTCGATAGGAGCAATCAGCCCCAGCATTTT
TRBV5-1,-,TRBD1,14,TRBJ2-7,CASSPDRVPREQYF,TGCGCCAGCAGCCCGGACAGGGTTCCGCGCGAGCAGTACTTC
TRBV2,-,-,14,TRBJ2-5,CASGVKRAGETQYF,TGTGCCAGTGGAGTCAAGAGGGCTGGGGAGACCCAGTACTTC
TRBV4-1,-,-,14,TRBJ2-7,CASSQDGQAYEQYF,TGCGCCAGCAGCCAAGATGGCCAGGCCTACGAGCAGTACTTC
TRBV12-5,-,TRBD1,15,TRBJ1-2,CASGTGPFEGEGYTF,TGTGCTAGCGGGACAGGCCCCTTCGAGGGGGAGGGCTACACCTTC
TRBV5-1,-,-,16,TRBJ2-3,CASSLEASRSTDTQYF,TGCGCCAGCAGCTTGGAAGCTAGCAGGAGCACAGATACGCAGTATTTT
TRBV9,-,-,15,TRBJ1-2,CASSPTGFPSYGYTF,TGTGCCAGCAGCCCCACAGGATTTCCCTCCTATGGCTACACCTTC
TRBV5-6,-,TRBD1,13,TRBJ1-2,CASSLSGGYGYTF,TGTGCCAGCAGCTTGTCAGGGGGCTATGGCTACACCTTC
TRBV15,-,-,16,TRBJ1-1,CATSRGPAGVLAEAFF,TGTGCCACCAGCAGAGGCCCTGCGGGGGTTTTAGCTGAAGCTTTCTTT
TRBV5-1,few,TRBD1,15,TRBJ1-4,CASSFSTGTNEKLFF,TGCGCCAGCAGCTTTTCGACAGGGACTAATGAAAAACTGTTTTTT
TRBV5-8,-,TRBD1,15,TRBJ1-1,CASSPWTGGDTEAFF,TGTGCCAGCAGCCCTTGGACAGGTGGTGACACTGAAGCTTTCTTT
TRBV5-1,-,-,13,TRBJ2-7,CASSTGSGYEQYF,TGCGCCAGCAGCACCGGCTCAGGGTACGAGCAGTACTTC
TRBV5-4,-,-,13,TRBJ2-5,CASSLDTQETQYF,TGTGCCAGCAGCCTCGACACCCAAGAGACCCAGTACTTC
TRBV27,-,TRBD2,15,TRBJ2-1,CASSLPGLASNEQFF,TGTGCCAGCAGTTTACCGGGACTAGCGAGCAATGAGCAGTTCTTC
TRBV5-1,-,TRBD2,16,TRBJ2-5,CASSLDSGANQETQYF,TGCGCCAGCAGCTTGGATAGCGGGGCAAACCAAGAGACCCAGTACTTC
TRBV19,-,-,15,TRBJ1-3,CASSLHRGTGNTIYF,TGTGCCAGTAGTCTCCACCGCGGGACTGGAAACACCATATATTTT
TRBV2,-,TRBD2,15,TRBJ2-3,CASGSGGSYTDTQYF,TGTGCCAGCGGTAGCGGGGGGTCTTACACAGATACGCAGTATTTT
TRBV15,-,-,18,TRBJ2-5,CATSRDKGGGALRETQYF,TGTGCCACCAGCAGAGATAAGGGGGGAGGGGCCCTTAGAGAGACCCAGTACTTC